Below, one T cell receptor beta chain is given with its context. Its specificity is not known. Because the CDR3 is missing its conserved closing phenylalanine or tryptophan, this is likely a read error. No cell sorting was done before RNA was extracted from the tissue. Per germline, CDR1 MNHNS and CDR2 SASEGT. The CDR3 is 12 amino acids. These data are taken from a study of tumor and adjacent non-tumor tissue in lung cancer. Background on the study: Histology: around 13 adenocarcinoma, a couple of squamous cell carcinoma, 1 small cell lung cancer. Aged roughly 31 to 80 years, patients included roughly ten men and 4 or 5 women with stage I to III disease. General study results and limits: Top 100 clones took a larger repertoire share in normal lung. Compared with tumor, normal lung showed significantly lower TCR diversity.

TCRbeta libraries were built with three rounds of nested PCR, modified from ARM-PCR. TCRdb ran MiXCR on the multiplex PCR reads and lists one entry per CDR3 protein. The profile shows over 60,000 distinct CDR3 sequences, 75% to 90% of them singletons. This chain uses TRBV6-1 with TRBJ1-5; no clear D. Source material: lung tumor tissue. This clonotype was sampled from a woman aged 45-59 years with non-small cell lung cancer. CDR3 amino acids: CANSNSNQPQHI. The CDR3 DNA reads TGTGCCAACAGTAATAGCAATCAGCCCCAGCATATT.